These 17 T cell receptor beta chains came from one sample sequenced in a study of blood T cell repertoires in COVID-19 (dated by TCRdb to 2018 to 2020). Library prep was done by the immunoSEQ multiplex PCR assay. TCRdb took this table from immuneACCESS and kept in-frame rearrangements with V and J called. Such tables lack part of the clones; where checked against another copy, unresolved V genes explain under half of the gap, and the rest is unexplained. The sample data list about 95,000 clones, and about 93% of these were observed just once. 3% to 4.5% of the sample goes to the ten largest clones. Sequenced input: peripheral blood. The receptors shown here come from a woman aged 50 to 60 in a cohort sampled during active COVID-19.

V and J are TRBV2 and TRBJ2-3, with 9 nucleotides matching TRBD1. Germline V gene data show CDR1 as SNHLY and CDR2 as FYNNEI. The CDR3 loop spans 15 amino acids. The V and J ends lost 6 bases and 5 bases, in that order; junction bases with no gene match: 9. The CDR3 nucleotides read TGTGCCAGCAGCGAGGGACAGGGCGGCGGAGATACGCAGTATTTT. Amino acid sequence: CASSEGQGGGDTQYF. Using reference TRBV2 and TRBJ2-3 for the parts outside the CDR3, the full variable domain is EPEVTQTPSHQVTQMGQEVILRCVPISNHLYFYWYRQILGQKVEFLVSFYNNEISEKSEIFDDQFSVERPDGSNFTLKIRSTKLEDSAMYFCASSEGQGGGDTQYFGPGTRLTVL.

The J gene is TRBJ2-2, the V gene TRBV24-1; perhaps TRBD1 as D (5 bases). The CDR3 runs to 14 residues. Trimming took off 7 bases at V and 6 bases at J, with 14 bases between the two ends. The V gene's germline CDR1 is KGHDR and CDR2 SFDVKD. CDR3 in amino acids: CATRATGFSGELFF. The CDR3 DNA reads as TGTGCCACCAGAGCTACAGGCTTTTCCGGGGAGCTGTTTTTT.

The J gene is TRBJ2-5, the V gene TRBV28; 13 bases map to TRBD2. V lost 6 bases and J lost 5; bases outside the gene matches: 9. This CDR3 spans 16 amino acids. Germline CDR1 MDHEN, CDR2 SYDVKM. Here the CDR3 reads CASSSRTSGSLETQYF. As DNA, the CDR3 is TGTGCCAGCAGCTCCAGGACTAGCGGGAGTCTGGAGACCCAGTACTTC.

The CDR3 region has the DNA TGTGCCAGCAGCAAAGGGTCTAATGCTGGGGAGCTGTTTTTT. Its protein product is CASSKGSNAGELFF. J is TRBJ2-2 and V is TRBV21-1; the table's TRBD2 call for D was not verified on the DNA. TRBV21-1 is a recognized pseudogene. The CDR3 extends over 14 amino acids.

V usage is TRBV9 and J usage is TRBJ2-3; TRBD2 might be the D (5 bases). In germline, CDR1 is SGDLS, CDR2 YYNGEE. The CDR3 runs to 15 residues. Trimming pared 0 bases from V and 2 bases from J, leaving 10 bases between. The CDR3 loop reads CASSVGGSLTDTQYF. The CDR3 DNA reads TGTGCCAGCAGCGTAGGAGGGTCCCTCACAGATACGCAGTATTTT.

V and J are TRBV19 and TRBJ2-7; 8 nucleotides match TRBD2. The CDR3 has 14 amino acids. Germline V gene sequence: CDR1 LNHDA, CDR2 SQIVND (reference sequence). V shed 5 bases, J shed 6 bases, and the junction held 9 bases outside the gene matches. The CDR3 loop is CASSPTGTSSEQYF. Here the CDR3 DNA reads TGTGCCAGTAGTCCAACCGGGACTAGTAGCGAGCAGTACTTC.

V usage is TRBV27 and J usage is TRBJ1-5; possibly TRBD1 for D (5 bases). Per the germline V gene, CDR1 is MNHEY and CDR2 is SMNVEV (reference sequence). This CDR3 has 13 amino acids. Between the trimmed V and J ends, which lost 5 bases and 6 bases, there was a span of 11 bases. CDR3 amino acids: CASSLQVSQPQHF. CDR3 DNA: TGTGCCAGCAGTCTACAGGTCTCTCAGCCCCAGCATTTT.

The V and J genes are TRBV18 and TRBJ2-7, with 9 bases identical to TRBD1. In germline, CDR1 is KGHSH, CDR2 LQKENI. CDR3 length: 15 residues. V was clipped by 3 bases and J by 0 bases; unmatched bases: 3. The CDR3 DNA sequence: TGTGCCAGCTCACCCGGACAGGGGAGCTCCTACGAGCAGTACTTC. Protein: CASSPGQGSSYEQYF.

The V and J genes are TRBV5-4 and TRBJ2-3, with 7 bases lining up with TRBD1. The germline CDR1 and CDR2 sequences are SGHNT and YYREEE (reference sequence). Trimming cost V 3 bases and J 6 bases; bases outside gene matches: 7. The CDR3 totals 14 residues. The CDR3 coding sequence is TGTGCCAGCAGCTCGAGACAGGGTGGGGATACGCAGTATTTT. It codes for CASSSRQGGDTQYF.

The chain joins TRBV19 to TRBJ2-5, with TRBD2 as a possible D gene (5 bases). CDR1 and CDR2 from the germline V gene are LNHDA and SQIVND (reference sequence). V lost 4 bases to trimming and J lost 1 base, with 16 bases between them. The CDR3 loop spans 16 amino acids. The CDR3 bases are TGTGCCAGTAGTAGAGATTCCGGGGAGTCCCAAGAGACCCAGTACTTC. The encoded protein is CASSRDSGESQETQYF.

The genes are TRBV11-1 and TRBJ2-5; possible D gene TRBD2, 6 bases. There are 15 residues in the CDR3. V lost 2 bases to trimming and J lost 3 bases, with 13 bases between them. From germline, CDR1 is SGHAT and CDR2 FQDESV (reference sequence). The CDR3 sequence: CASSLWGEREETQYF. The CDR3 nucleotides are TGTGCCAGCAGCTTATGGGGGGAGAGGGAAGAGACCCAGTACTTC.

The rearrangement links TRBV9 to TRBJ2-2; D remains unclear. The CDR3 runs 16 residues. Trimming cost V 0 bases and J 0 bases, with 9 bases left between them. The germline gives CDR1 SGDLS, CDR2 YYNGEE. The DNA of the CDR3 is TGTGCCAGCAGCGTAGAGATAGATTCGAACACCGGGGAGCTGTTTTTT. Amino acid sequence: CASSVEIDSNTGELFF.

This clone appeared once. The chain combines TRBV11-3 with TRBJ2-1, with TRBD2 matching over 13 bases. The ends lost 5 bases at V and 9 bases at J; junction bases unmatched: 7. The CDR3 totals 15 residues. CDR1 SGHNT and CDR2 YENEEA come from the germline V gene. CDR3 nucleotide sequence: TGTGCCAGCAGCATGGGACTAGCGGGGAGCGGTGAGCAGTTCTTC. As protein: CASSMGLAGSGEQFF.

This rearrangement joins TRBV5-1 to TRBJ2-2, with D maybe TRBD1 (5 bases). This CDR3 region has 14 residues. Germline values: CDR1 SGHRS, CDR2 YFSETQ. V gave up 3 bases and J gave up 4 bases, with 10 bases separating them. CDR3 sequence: CASSSAGSTGELFF. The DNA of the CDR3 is TGCGCCAGCAGCTCGGCAGGGTCCACCGGGGAGCTGTTTTTT.

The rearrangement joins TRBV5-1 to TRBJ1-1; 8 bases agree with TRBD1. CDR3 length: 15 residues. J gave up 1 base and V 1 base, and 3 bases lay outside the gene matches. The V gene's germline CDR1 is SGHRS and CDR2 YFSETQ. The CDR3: CASSLIGQGNTEAFF. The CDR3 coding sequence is TGCGCCAGCAGCTTGATCGGACAGGGGAACACTGAAGCTTTCTTT.

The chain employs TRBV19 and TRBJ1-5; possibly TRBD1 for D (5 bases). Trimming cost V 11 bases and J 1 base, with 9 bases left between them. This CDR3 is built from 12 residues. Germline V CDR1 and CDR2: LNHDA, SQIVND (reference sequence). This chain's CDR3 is CAARQSNQPQHF. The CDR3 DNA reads TGTGCCGCAAGACAGAGCAATCAGCCCCAGCATTTT. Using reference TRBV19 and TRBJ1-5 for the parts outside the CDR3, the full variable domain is DGGITQSPKYLFRKEGQNVTLSCEQNLNHDAMYWYRQDPGQGLRLIYYSQIVNDFQKGDIAEGYSVSREKKESFPLTVTSAQKNPTAFYLCAARQSNQPQHFGDGTRLSIL.

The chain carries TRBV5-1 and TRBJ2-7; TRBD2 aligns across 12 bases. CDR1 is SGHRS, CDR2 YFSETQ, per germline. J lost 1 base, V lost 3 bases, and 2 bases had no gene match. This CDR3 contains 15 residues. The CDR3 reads CASSSTSGRSYEQYF. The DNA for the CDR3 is TGCGCCAGCAGCTCGACTAGCGGGAGATCCTACGAGCAGTACTTC.